This T cell receptor beta chain was sequenced for a study of blood T cell repertoires in COVID-19. Overall study: Donors in the United States, Italy and Spain gave samples during acute or convalescent COVID-19.

The CDR3 covers 15 residues. The V and J ends lost 1 base and 0 bases respectively, with 10 bases between them. Germline V gives CDR1 SGHAT, CDR2 FQNNGV. During active infection, Seattle patients enrolled and were then monitored through disease. In the source study's methods: Amplification of reference gene primers provided the estimated nucleated cell counts. Using immunoSEQ multiplex PCR, the repertoire was profiled, and TCRdb retains in-frame clones only, with some absent. The V and J calls and the clone size are those of that table, but D and trimming were determined from the DNA. The profile shows approximately 460,000 clones, 89% of them singletons.

The specimen was peripheral blood. The rearrangement uses TRBV11-2 and TRBJ2-7; D remains ambiguous. The sequence was collected from a man in his late teens or twenties with COVID-19, enrolled during active disease. For the CDR3, the DNA is TGTGCCAGCAGCTTAGTTCACGAGAGCTCCTACGAGCAGTACTTC. The encoded protein is CASSLVHESSYEQYF.